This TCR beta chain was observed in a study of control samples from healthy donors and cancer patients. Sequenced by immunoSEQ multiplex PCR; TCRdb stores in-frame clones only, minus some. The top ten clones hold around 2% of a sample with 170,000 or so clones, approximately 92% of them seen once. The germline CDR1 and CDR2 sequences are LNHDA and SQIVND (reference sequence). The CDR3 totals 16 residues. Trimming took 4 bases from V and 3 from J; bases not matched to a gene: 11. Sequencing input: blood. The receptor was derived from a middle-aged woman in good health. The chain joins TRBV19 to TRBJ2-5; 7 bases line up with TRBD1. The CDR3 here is CASSTLATGTKETQYF. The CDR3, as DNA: TGTGCCAGTAGTACTCTTGCGACAGGGACCAAAGAGACCCAGTACTTC.